This T cell receptor (beta chain) was sequenced for a study of shared T cell receptors in the human thymus. Method: immunoSEQ multiplex PCR; TCRdb's copy keeps in-frame clones and lacks some. Of under 700,000 clones detected, 75% to 85% appear once; the ten largest clones hold around 0.012%. These data also featured in a second study, about human thymus T cells. That paper notes: Corrective surgery for congenital heart defects was being performed on the healthy Finnish infants who served as donors. Thymus specimens were resections from corrective heart surgery. Gene usage for V and J segments appeared biased in thymic and blood repertoires.

Source material: thymocytes. The TCR sequence derives from a boy under two years old with a congenital heart defect.

The DNA for the CDR3 is TGCGCCAGCCGGTCAGGAAACTATGGCTACACCTTC. The encoded protein is CASRSGNYGYTF. V gene TRBV5-1 combines with J gene TRBJ1-2; no clear D. CDR3 length: 12 residues. Trimming took off 7 bases at V and 2 bases at J, with 9 bases between the two ends. From germline, CDR1 is SGHRS and CDR2 YFSETQ.